This T cell receptor (beta chain) was sequenced in a study of cytomegalovirus exposure and HLA in healthy donors. Study-level information: A subsequent analysis reported that the roughly 120 validation repertoires were produced on the same platform that had also been used for the 666 first-cohort repertoires.

Comments on this clone: Its antigen remains unknown.

Repertoires were generated with immunoSEQ multiplex PCR, while TCRdb's copy carries only in-frame clones and drops some. This table holds tens of thousands of clones, about 96% found once. With 3 bases removed from V and 3 bases from J, the gap between germline ends came to 6 bases. Germline loops: CDR1 MRHNA, CDR2 SNTAGT. There are 13 residues in the CDR3. Study conclusions and caveats: The classifier, whose performance was assessed in both the original and validation cohorts, reportedly diagnosed cytomegalovirus status with high specificity and sensitivity. There were a few CMV-associated chains whose specificity for CMV antigens was confirmed in vitro.

This chain joins TRBV6-4 and TRBJ1-5; possibly TRBD1 for D (5 bases). Material: PBMCs. This receptor was obtained from a man aged 18 to 29 in good health and CMV-seronegative. Written as DNA, the CDR3 is TGTGCCAGCAGTGAGGGGCCCAATCAGCCCCAGCATTTT. Its protein is CASSEGPNQPQHF.